Each of the 7 T cell receptor beta chains below was sequenced from the same sample in a study of chemoradiotherapy in HPV16-positive cancers. TCRdb's copy holds only in-frame clones and misses some; the assay was immunoSEQ multiplex PCR. The data contain some 17,000 clones, around 92% of them singletons. The input for sequencing was blood, taken from a patient who underwent chemoradiotherapy. The receptors shown here come from a human donor with HPV-associated anogenital cancer.

The J gene is TRBJ1-5, the V gene TRBV30; D call uncertain. V shed 4 bases and J shed 0 bases, with 13 bases lying between them. The CDR3 totals 15 residues. Per germline, CDR1 GTSNPN and CDR2 SVGIG (reference sequence). Here the CDR3 DNA reads TGTGCCTGGAATAAGAACCTGAATAGCAATCAGCCCCAGCATTTT. Protein product: CAWNKNLNSNQPQHF. The variable domain in full, completed from reference TRBV30 and TRBJ1-5, reads SQTIHQWPATLVQPVGSPLSLECTVEGTSNPNLYWYRQAAGRGLQLLFYSVGIGQISSEVPQNLSASRPQDRQFILSSKKLLLSDSGFYLCAWNKNLNSNQPQHFGDGTRLSIL.

The genes are TRBV2 and TRBJ1-5; D not certain. The CDR3 spans 14 residues. Trimming removed 2 bases at V and 0 bases at J, with 5 bases between. CDR1 is SNHLY, CDR2 FYNNEI, per germline. The CDR3 coding sequence is TGTGCCAGCAGTGAAACTTATAGCAATCAGCCCCAGCATTTT. Its protein is CASSETYSNQPQHF.

CDR3 DNA sequence: TGTGCCAGCAGTTTGCCGGGAGGAGCGTATGGCTACACCTTC. It codes for CASSLPGGAYGYTF. V gene TRBV28 combines with J gene TRBJ1-2; D is undetermined. V lost 3 bases and J lost 5, with 13 bases in between. The CDR3 sequence is 14 residues long. The V gene's germline CDR1 is MDHEN and CDR2 SYDVKM.

This chain uses TRBV4-2 with TRBJ1-1; weak D call: TRBD1 (6 bases). The CDR3 spans 15 residues. The germline CDR1 and CDR2 sequences are LGHNA and YNFKEQ. V was trimmed by 4 bases and J by 1 base, leaving 13 bases between them. CDR3 coding DNA: TGTGCCAGCAGCCCCCTGACAGGTGCGAACACTGAAGCTTTCTTT. It yields the protein CASSPLTGANTEAFF.

The V and J genes are TRBV4-1 and TRBJ2-1, with no clear D. CDR3 size: 18 residues. Looked up from germline, CDR1 is MGHRA and CDR2 is YSYEKL. Trimming removed 1 base from V and 2 bases from J, with 18 bases in between. CDR3 sequence: CASSQADRPPITYNEQFF. CDR3 bases: TGCGCCAGCAGCCAAGCGGACCGACCGCCTATTACCTACAATGAGCAGTTCTTC.

The gene calls are TRBV10-1 and TRBJ1-2; 8 nucleotides line up with TRBD1. After removal of 2 bases from V and 0 bases from J, the junction contained 14 bases not matched to a gene. The CDR3 is 19 residues long. Per the germline V gene, CDR1 is WNHNN and CDR2 is SYGVQD (reference sequence). The CDR3 bases are TGCGCCAGCAGTGAGCCTAGTACCCGGGACAGGCGGACTAACTATGGCTACACCTTC. Encoded protein: CASSEPSTRDRRTNYGYTF.

The CDR3 DNA is TGTGCCAGCAGTGAGCGGGGGGCAAGCACAGATACGCAGTATTTT. Its translation is CASSERGASTDTQYF. V gene TRBV6-4 combines with J gene TRBJ2-3; TRBD2 matches at 8 bases. V shed 3 bases, J shed 0 bases, and the junction held 2 bases outside the gene matches. The CDR3 length is 15 residues. Germline assignment: CDR1 MRHNA and CDR2 SNTAGT.